Shown below are 2 T cell receptor beta chains from a single sample sequenced in a study of T-cell memory formation after mild COVID-19. One entry per CDR3 protein results from TCRdb running MiXCR on the 5' RACE reads. The sample includes over 250,000 distinct CDR3 sequences, roughly 15% of them seen just once. Specimen: PBMCs or a T cell subset sorted from them (not recorded which). The receptors shown here come from a young man who had mild COVID-19 (a few samples of this study predate the infection). Cell type and time point are not known.

The V call is TRBV5-1, the J call TRBJ2-5; D gene unclear. V was cut by 0 bases and J by 10 bases, with 10 bases left in between. CDR3 size: 12 residues. Per germline, CDR1 SGHRS and CDR2 YFSETQ. CDR3 amino acids: CASSLGDEVQYF. CDR3 nucleotides: TGCGCCAGCAGCTTGGGGGATGAGGTCCAGTACTTC.

This clonotype has more than one count but fewer than ten. The chain is built from TRBV7-3 and TRBJ1-5; D not certain. This CDR3 spans 15 amino acids. Germline CDR1 is SGHTA and CDR2 is FQGTGA. Trimming pared 5 bases from V and 7 bases from J, leaving 18 bases between. The CDR3, as DNA: TGTGCCAGCAGCCCCGGACGCGGAGTAGGGCAGCCCCAGCATTTT. Translating gives CASSPGRGVGQPQHF.